Below are 17 T cell receptor beta chains sequenced from a single sample in a study of T-cell reconstitution after alpha-beta-depleted transplantation in children. Unique molecular identifiers featured in how the TCRbeta library was prepared. TCRdb analysed the PCR reads with MiXCR anew, one entry per CDR3 protein. This sample carries about 980,000 distinct CDR3 sequences, 25% to 30% of them seen once, and the ten largest clones take under 30%. Material: PBMCs, mostly from graft donor cells, obtained 360 days after TCRalphabeta/CD19-depleted stem cell transplant. These receptors were collected from a boy under two years old who had a stem cell transplant for SCID, so the T cells may come from the graft donor.

The V call is TRBV29-1, the J call TRBJ1-5; D gene unclear. This CDR3 contains 13 residues. CDR1 is SQVTM, CDR2 ANQGSEA, per germline. V was trimmed by 0 bases and J by 11 bases, leaving 14 bases between them. The CDR3 protein is CSVEDRPRGAQHF. In DNA form, the CDR3 reads TGCAGCGTTGAAGATAGGCCGCGGGGAGCCCAGCATTTT.

This chain connects TRBV6-2 or TRBV6-3 to TRBJ2-3; 7 bases line up with TRBD2. Trimming took 5 bases from V and 3 from J; bases not matched to a gene: 14. CDR3 length: 17 amino acids. Germline CDR1 and CDR2: MNHEY and SVGEGT. The DNA of the CDR3 is TGTGCCAGCAGTGCCACCTTACTAGCGAGATTTACAGATACGCAGTATTTT. It translates to CASSATLLARFTDTQYF.

The chain is built from TRBV7-9 and TRBJ2-5, with D uncertain. The V gene lost 5 bases and the J gene lost 3 bases, with 19 bases spanning the gap. This CDR3 has 16 amino acids. CDR1 is SEHNR and CDR2 is FQNEAQ in the germline V gene (reference sequence). The CDR3 region has the DNA TGTGCCAGCAGCCCACCGGGTGGCAGAGTAAAAGAGACCCAGTACTTC. Protein sequence: CASSPPGGRVKETQYF. Filled out from reference TRBV7-9 and TRBJ2-5, the complete variable domain reads DTGVSQNPRHKITKRGQNVTFRCDPISEHNRLYWYRQTLGQGPEFLTYFQNEAQLEKSRLLSDRFSAERPKGSFSTLEIQRTEQGDSAMYLCASSPPGGRVKETQYFGPGTRLLVL.

This clonotype has ten or more counts. The rearrangement uses TRBV20-1 and TRBJ2-5; 8 positions agree with TRBD2. V gave up 6 bases and J gave up 9 bases; unmatched junction bases: 6. Germline V gene lookup returns CDR1 DFQATT and CDR2 SNEGSKA (reference sequence). This CDR3 has 11 residues. CDR3 DNA sequence: TGCAGTGCAGCGGGGCGGGAGGCCCAGTACTTC. Protein: CSAAGREAQYF.

DNA for the CDR3: TGTGCCAGCAGTGTTGGGTTCGCAGGGGGGGATACGCAGTATTTT. This sequence encodes CASSVGFAGGDTQYF. The rearrangement joins TRBV6-1 to TRBJ2-3; tentatively, D is TRBD1 (7 bases). Germline CDR1 and CDR2: MNHNS and SASEGT. The CDR3 totals 15 residues. Trimming removed 4 bases from V and 6 bases from J, with 17 bases in between.

This clonotype was observed a few times. The chain has TRBV3-1 and TRBJ2-2; possibly TRBD1 for D (5 bases). CDR1 is LGHDT, CDR2 YNNKEL, per germline (reference sequence). Trimming took off 4 bases at V and 7 bases at J, with 13 bases between the two ends. The CDR3 has 14 amino acids. Written as DNA, the CDR3 is TGTGCCAGCAGCCCAGGGCTACACCGCGGGGAGCTGTTTTTT. Translation gives CASSPGLHRGELFF.

This sequence joins TRBV7-2 and TRBJ2-1; a possible D gene is TRBD2 (6 bases). The V gene lost 5 bases and the J gene lost 3 bases, with 20 bases spanning the gap. The germline CDR1 and CDR2 sequences are SGHTA and FQGNSA. CDR3 length equals 17 residues. CDR3 protein: CASSPRLAFGGYNEQFF. In nucleotides, the CDR3 is TGTGCCAGCAGCCCACGGCTAGCCTTCGGGGGCTACAATGAGCAGTTCTTC.

The chain recombines TRBV3-1 with TRBJ2-1, with TRBD2 matching over 12 bases. There are 18 residues in the CDR3. The germline V gene encodes CDR1 LGHDT and CDR2 YNNKEL (reference sequence). Unmatched junction bases numbered 15, after V lost 4 bases and J lost 8 bases. The CDR3 reads CASSPAWLAGGSLDEQFF. The CDR3 bases are TGTGCCAGCAGCCCCGCCTGGCTAGCGGGGGGGAGTCTGGATGAGCAGTTCTTC.

This clonotype was counted a few times. The chain links TRBV20-1 to TRBJ1-2; TRBD1 might be the D (5 bases). Germline CDR1 reads DFQATT; CDR2 reads SNEGSKA (reference sequence). The CDR3 is 13 residues long. V lost 6 bases to trimming and J lost 4 bases, with 15 bases between them. CDR3 protein: CSAPLRGGYGYTF. DNA of the CDR3: TGCAGTGCCCCCCTGAGGGGCGGCTATGGCTACACCTTC.

The chain combines TRBV7-2 with TRBJ2-4; unclear D gene. CDR1 and CDR2 (germline): SGHTA, FQGNSA. V lost 6 bases, J lost 7 bases, and 13 bases lay in between. CDR3 length equals 13 residues. The CDR3: CASSSRTFNIQYF. As DNA, the CDR3 is TGTGCCAGCAGTTCCAGGACCTTTAACATTCAGTACTTC.

There are a few counts of this clonotype. This chain connects TRBV2 to TRBJ2-1; D perhaps matches TRBD1 (5 bases). V shed 0 bases and J shed 8 bases, with 11 bases lying between them. CDR3 size: 14 residues. Germline CDR1 is SNHLY and CDR2 is FYNNEI. The CDR3 DNA sequence: TGTGCCAGCAGTGAAGCGTGGACATCGGATGAGCAGTTCTTC. It specifies CASSEAWTSDEQFF.

This chain links TRBV5-5 with TRBJ2-3; 9 nucleotides match TRBD1. The CDR3 consists of 17 residues. After removal of 3 bases from V and 2 bases from J, the junction contained 10 bases not matched to a gene. Germline V gives CDR1 SGHKS, CDR2 YYEKEE (reference sequence). The CDR3 DNA follows: TGTGCCAGCAGCTCCTGGACCAGGACAGGGGCCACAGATACGCAGTATTTT. The encoded protein is CASSSWTRTGATDTQYF.

The chain links TRBV4-2 to TRBJ1-1, with a possible D match to TRBD1 (5 bases). CDR1 and CDR2 (germline): LGHNA, YNFKEQ. The length of the CDR3 is 15 residues. Trimming took off 1 base at V and 7 bases at J, with 16 bases between the two ends. CDR3 coding DNA: TGTGCCAGCAGCCAAGGTGTCAGGGACCTGCTTGAAGCTTTCTTT. Protein: CASSQGVRDLLEAFF.

In this sample, this clonotype turned up a few times. This chain links TRBV12-3 or TRBV12-4 with TRBJ2-1; 7 bases are a match to TRBD1. J gave up 2 bases and V 7 bases, and 11 bases lay outside the gene matches. This CDR3 has 16 residues. The CDR3 spells CASNYRQGVTYNEQFF. DNA of the CDR3: TGTGCCAGCAACTATAGACAGGGAGTTACCTACAATGAGCAGTTCTTC.

This clonotype was detected a few times. The rearrangement links TRBV12-3 or TRBV12-4 to TRBJ2-1, with a tentative D call TRBD2 (7 bases). Trimming left V 6 bases short and J 5 bases short, with 14 bases between. The CDR3 is made up of 14 amino acids. The CDR3 sequence: CASRTGGGHNEQFF. In nucleotides, the CDR3 is TGTGCCAGCAGGACGGGGGGCGGTCACAATGAGCAGTTCTTC.

In DNA form, the CDR3 reads TGTGCCAGCAGCTTACAGACAGCAACTAATGAAAAACTGTTTTTT. The encoded protein is CASSLQTATNEKLFF. V usage is TRBV7-2 and J usage is TRBJ1-4; D is possibly TRBD1 (5 bases). The germline gives CDR1 SGHTA, CDR2 FQGNSA. With 2 bases removed from V and 0 bases from J, the gap between germline ends came to 7 bases. The CDR3 extends over 15 amino acids.

This clonotype was counted between two and nine times. The rearrangement links TRBV12-3 or TRBV12-4 to TRBJ2-5; D is possibly TRBD2 (6 bases). The CDR3 length is 12 residues. The V gene lost 10 bases and the J gene lost 9 bases, with 18 bases spanning the gap. The CDR3 bases are TGTGCCACCTCAGTGCAGGGAGGCTCCCAGTACTTC. It encodes CATSVQGGSQYF.